The text below deals with one T cell receptor (beta chain). Its antigen remains unidentified. Barcoded TCR alpha and TCR beta cDNA libraries with UMIs came from 5'RACE using constant-segment primers. TCRdb redid the calling of the 5' RACE reads with MiXCR, one entry per CDR3 protein. The sample includes over 130,000 distinct CDR3 sequences, more than 13% of them seen just once. Germline V gene lookup returns CDR1 MNHNY and CDR2 SVGAGI (reference sequence). Germline trimming cut 10 bases from V and 0 bases from J; bases unmatched to any gene: 9. The CDR3 covers 15 residues. This entry belongs to a study of T-cell memory formation after mild COVID-19. Study in general: Each donor largely had its own TCR clusters. Study observations and caveats: Certain responding clones were present in pre-infection memory, suggesting participation of cross-reactive memory.

The receptor was derived from an adult woman who had mild COVID-19 (a few samples of this study predate the infection). Cell type and time point are not known. The sequenced sample consisted of PBMCs or a T cell subset sorted from them (not recorded which). V usage is TRBV6-6 and J usage is TRBJ2-1; 7 nucleotides agree with TRBD2. The CDR3 DNA sequence: TGTGCCATATCGGGGGAGGGTCCCTCCTACAATGAGCAGTTCTTC. Its translation is CAISGEGPSYNEQFF.